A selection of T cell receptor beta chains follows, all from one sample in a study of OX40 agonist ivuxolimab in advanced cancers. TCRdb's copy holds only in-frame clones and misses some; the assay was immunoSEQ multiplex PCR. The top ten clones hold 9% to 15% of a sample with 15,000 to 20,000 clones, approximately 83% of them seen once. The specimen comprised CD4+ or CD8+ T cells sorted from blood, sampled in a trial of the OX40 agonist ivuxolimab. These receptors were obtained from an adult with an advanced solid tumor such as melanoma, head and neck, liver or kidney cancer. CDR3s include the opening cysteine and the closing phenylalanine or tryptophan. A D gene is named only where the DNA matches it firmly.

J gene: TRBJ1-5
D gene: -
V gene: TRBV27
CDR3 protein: CASRVRLGGNQPQHF

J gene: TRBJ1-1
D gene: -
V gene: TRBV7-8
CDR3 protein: CASSLWPTAEAFF

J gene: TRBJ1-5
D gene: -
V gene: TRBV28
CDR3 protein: CASSSQGRKQPQHF

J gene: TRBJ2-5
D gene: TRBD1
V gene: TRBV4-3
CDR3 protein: CASSTDTGDLGQETQYF

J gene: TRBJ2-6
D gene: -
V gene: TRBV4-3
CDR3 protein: CASSQEGGQGGSGANVLTF

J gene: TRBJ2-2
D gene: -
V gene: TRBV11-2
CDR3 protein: CASSLRPGELFF

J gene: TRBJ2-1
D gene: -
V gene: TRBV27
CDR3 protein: CASSLPDPPLYNEQFF

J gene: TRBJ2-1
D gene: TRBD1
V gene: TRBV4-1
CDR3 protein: CASSQGGGQGTYNEQFF

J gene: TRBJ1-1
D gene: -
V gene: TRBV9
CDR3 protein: CASSVLLGTEAFF

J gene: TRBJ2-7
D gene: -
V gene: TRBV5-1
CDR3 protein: CASSWDKSYEQYF

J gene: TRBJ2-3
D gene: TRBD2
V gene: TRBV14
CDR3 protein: CASSRKVAGGYTQYF

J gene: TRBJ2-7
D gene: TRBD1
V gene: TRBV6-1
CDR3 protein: CASSHRGSGYEQYF

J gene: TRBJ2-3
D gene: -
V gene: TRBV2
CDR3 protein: CASRKTAGAAWDTDTQYF

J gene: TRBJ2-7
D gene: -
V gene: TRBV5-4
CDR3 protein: CATENRDEQYF